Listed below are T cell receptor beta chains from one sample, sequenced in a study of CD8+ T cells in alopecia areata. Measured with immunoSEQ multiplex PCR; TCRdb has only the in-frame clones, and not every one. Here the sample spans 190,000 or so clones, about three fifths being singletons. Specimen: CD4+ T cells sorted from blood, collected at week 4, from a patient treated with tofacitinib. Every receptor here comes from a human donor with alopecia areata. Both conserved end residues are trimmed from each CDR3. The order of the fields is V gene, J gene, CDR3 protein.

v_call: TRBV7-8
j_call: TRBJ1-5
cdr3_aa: ASSPGGRAQPQH

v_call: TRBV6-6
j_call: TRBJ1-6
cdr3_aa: ASGTYTNSPLH

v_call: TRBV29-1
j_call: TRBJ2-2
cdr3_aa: SGVRDRNTGELF

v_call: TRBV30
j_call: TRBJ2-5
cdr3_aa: AWSVPTPRPQETQY

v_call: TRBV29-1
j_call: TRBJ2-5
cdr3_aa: SVGRGRGETQY

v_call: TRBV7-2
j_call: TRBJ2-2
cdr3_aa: ASSLIGGNTGELF

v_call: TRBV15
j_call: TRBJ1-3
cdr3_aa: ATQRGSGNTIY

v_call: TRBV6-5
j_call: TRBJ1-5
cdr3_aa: ASSYAGQPQH

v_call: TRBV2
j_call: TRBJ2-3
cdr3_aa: ASSDVAAGPDTQY

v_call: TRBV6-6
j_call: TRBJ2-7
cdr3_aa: ASSYSTWGDEQY

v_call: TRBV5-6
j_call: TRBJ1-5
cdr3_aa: ASSSTGDQPQH

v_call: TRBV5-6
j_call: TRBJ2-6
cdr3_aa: ASSLLYSGANVLT

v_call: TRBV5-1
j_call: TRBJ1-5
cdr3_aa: ASRPGTGDNQSQH